This TCR beta chain comes out of a study of radiation and T cells in renal cell carcinoma. Study conclusions and caveats: From baseline, blood top tumor clonotypes peaked at 2 weeks post-radiation.

Time point in this sample: blood 4 weeks post-SBRT, at nephrectomy. Sample treatment: 15 Gy SBRT to primary tumor, nephrectomy 4 weeks later. Assay used: immunoSEQ multiplex PCR; TCRdb lists only in-frame clones, some missing. The table has around 180,000 clones, approximately 90% seen once; the top ten hold 11%. Looked up from germline, CDR1 is KGHSH and CDR2 is LQKENI. V lost 5 bases and J lost 7; bases outside the gene matches: 8. The CDR3 runs 15 residues. Concerning this clone: Antigen unknown.

The V call is TRBV18, the J call TRBJ1-6; 7 bases are a match to TRBD1. The receptor was isolated from a woman in her forties or fifties with renal cell carcinoma. The sequencing here drew on blood, taken from a patient whose treatment included radiotherapy and nephrectomy. In DNA, the CDR3 is TGTGCCAGCTCAGGAACAGGGGTGGGGAATTCACCCCTCCACTTT. Encoded protein: CASSGTGVGNSPLHF. The full variable domain, in which reference TRBV18 and TRBJ1-6 provide the parts outside the CDR3, is NAGVMQNPRHLVRRRGQEARLRCSPMKGHSHVYWYRQLPEEGLKFMVYLQKENIIDESGMPKERFSAEFPKEGPSILRIQQVVRGDSAAYFCASSGTGVGNSPLHFGNGTRLTVT.